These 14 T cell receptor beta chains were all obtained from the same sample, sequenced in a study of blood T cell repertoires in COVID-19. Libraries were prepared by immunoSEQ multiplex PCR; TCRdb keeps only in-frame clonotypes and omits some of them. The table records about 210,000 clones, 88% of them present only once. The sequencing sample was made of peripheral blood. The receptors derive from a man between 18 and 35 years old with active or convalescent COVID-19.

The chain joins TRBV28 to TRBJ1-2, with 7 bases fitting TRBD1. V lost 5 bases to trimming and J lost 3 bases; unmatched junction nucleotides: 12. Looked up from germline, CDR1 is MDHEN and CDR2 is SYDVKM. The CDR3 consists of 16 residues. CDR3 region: CASSGGIRQGYYGYTF. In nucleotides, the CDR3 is TGTGCCAGCAGTGGGGGGATACGACAGGGTTACTATGGCTACACCTTC.

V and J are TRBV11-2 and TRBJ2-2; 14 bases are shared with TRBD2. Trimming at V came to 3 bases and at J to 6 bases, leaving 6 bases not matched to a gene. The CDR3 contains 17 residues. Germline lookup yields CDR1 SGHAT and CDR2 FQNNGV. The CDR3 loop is CASSLGLTSGRAGELFF. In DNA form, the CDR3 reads TGTGCCAGCAGCTTGGGTCTGACTAGCGGGAGGGCCGGGGAGCTGTTTTTT.

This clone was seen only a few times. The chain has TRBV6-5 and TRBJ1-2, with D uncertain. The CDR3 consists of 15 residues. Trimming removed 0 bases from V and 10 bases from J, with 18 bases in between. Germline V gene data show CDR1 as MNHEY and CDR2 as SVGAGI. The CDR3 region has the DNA TGTGCCAGCAGTTACTCCGGCAGGATTGTGCCCGACTACACCTTC. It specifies CASSYSGRIVPDYTF.

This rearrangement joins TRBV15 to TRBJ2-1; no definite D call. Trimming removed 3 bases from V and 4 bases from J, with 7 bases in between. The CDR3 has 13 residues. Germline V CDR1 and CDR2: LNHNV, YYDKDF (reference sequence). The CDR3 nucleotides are TGTGCCACCAGCAGGGAGCATTACAATGAGCAGTTCTTC. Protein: CATSREHYNEQFF.

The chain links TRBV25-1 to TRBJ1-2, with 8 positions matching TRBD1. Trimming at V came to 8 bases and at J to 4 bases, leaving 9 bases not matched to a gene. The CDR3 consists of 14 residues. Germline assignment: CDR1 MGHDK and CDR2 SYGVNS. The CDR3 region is CASGHPGGAYGYTF. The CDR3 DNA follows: TGTGCCAGCGGCCACCCAGGGGGCGCCTATGGCTACACCTTC.

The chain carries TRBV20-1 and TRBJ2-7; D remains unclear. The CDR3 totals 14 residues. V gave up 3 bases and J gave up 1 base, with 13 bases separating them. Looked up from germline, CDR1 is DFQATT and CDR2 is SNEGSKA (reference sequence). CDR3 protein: CSASPELGSYEQYF. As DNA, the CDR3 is TGCAGTGCTAGTCCGGAGCTCGGGTCCTACGAGCAGTACTTC.

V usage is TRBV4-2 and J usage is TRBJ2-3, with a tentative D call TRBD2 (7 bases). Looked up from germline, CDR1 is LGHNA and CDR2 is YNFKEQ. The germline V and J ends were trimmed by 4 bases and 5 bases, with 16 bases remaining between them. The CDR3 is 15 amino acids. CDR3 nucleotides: TGTGCCAGCAGCCCACCCGGGGGGCTCGGAGATACGCAGTATTTT. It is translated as CASSPPGGLGDTQYF.

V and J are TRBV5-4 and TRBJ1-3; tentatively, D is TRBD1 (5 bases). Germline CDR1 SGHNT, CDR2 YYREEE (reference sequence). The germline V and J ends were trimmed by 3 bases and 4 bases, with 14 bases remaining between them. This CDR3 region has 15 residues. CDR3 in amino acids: CASSSGQFEGNTIYF. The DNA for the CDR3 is TGTGCCAGCAGCTCCGGACAATTCGAAGGAAACACCATATATTTT.

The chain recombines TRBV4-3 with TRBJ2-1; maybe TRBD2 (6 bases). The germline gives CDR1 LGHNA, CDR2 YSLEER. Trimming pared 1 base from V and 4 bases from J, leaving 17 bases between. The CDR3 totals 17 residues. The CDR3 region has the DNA TGCGCCAGCAGCCAAGCTCGGACCTCCGGGGGTTACAATGAGCAGTTCTTC. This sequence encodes CASSQARTSGGYNEQFF.

This chain's CDR3 is CASRHRGQSYGYTF. As DNA, the CDR3 is TGTGCCAGCAGGCACAGGGGGCAGTCCTATGGCTACACCTTC. V gene TRBV28 combines with J gene TRBJ1-2; 9 bases are a match to TRBD1. The CDR3 sequence is 14 residues long. J gave up 4 bases and V 6 bases, and 6 bases lay outside the gene matches. In germline, CDR1 is MDHEN, CDR2 SYDVKM.

This CDR3 reads CASSSTGSGEQFF. The CDR3 DNA sequence: TGTGCCAGCAGTTCAACAGGGTCCGGGGAGCAGTTCTTC. V gene TRBV28 combines with J gene TRBJ2-1; tentative D call: TRBD1 (6 bases). This CDR3 is built from 13 residues. Trimming removed 4 bases from V and 10 bases from J, with 14 bases in between. CDR1 is MDHEN, CDR2 SYDVKM, per germline.

The CDR3, as DNA: TGTGCCAGCAGCCAAGATCTAAGGGCGGGAGGAGGCGAGCAGTACTTC. Protein: CASSQDLRAGGGEQYF. The rearrangement joins TRBV3-1 (or the pseudogene TRBV3-2) to TRBJ2-7; 8 bases map to TRBD2. The CDR3 totals 16 residues. Per germline, CDR1 LGHDT and CDR2 YNNKEL (reference sequence). The J segment lost 6 bases and the V segment lost 0 bases, leaving 10 bases of the junction unmatched.

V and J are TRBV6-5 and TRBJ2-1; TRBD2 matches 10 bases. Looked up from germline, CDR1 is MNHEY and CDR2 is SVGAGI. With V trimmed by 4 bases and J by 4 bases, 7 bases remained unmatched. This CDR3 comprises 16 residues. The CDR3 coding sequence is TGTGCCAGCAGTTCCCTAGCGGGAGTGAGGTACAATGAGCAGTTCTTC. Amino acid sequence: CASSSLAGVRYNEQFF.

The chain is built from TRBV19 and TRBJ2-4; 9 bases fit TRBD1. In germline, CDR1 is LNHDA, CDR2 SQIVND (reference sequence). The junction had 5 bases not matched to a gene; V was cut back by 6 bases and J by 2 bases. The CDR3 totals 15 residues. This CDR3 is CASSWDRASKNIQYF. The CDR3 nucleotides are TGTGCCAGTAGCTGGGACAGGGCTTCCAAAAACATTCAGTACTTC.